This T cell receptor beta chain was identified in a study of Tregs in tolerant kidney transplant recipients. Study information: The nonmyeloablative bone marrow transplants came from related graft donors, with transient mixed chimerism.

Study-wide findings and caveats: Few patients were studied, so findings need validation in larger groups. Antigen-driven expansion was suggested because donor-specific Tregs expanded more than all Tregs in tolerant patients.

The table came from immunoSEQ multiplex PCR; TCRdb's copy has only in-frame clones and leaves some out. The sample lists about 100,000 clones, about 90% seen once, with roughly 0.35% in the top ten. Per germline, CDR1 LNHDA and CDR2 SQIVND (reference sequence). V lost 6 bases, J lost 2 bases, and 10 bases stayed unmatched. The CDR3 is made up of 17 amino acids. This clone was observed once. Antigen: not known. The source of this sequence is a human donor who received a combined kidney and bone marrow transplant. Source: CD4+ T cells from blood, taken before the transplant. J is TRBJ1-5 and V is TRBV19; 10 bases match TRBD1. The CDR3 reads CASRTGTGVLGNQPQHF. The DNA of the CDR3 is TGTGCCAGTAGGACTGGGACAGGGGTTCTGGGCAATCAGCCCCAGCATTTT.